Sequencing of this T cell receptor (beta chain) was carried out in a study of T cell repertoires in cytomegalovirus infection. Study-wide results and caveats: Pooled public TCR beta family frequency picked out CMV carriers with the relevant HLA. CMV-specific TCR beta clonotypes restricted by HLA-C dominated the ex vivo response.

Using its own MiXCR run on the reads, TCRdb lists one record per CDR3 protein. The sample has around 74,000 distinct CDR3 sequences; around 3.5% are singletons. This clonotype was detected ten times or more. Antigen unknown. V was trimmed by 10 bases and J by 6 bases, leaving 12 bases between them. CDR1 LNHDA and CDR2 SQIVND come from the germline V gene (reference sequence). CDR3 size: 11 residues. This TCR derives from a human donor in good health (CMV status not recorded). Some clones in this sample may be carry-over from other donors' samples. This chain joins TRBV19 and TRBJ1-1; D not resolved. Specimen: PBMCs. The CDR3: CATRTLAEAFF. The CDR3 DNA reads TGTGCCACCCGTACGTTGGCTGAAGCTTTCTTT. Full variable domain (remainder filled in from reference TRBV19 and TRBJ1-1): DGGITQSPKYLFRKEGQNVTLSCEQNLNHDAMYWYRQDPGQGLRLIYYSQIVNDFQKGDIAEGYSVSREKKESFPLTVTSAQKNPTAFYLCATRTLAEAFFGQGTRLTVV.